What follows are 7 T cell receptor beta chains derived from one specimen sequenced in a study of blood T cell repertoires in COVID-19. Method: immunoSEQ multiplex PCR; TCRdb's copy keeps in-frame clones and lacks some. The sample carries about 360,000 clones, 80% to 90% recorded once. The sample taken for sequencing was peripheral blood. The source of these receptors is a man younger than 45 with active or convalescent COVID-19.

The J gene is TRBJ2-1, the V gene TRBV12-3 or TRBV12-4; TRBD2 is a possible D gene (6 bases). The CDR3 has 12 residues. Trimming cost V 6 bases and J 9 bases, with 12 bases left between them. CDR3: CASSPQGGEQFF. The DNA for the CDR3 is TGTGCCAGCAGCCCGCAGGGAGGTGAGCAGTTCTTC.

CDR3 residues: CVGEESSYEQYF. The CDR3 nucleotides read TGTGTGGGGGAGGAAAGCTCCTACGAGCAGTACTTC. The gene calls are TRBV6-4 and TRBJ2-7; D perhaps matches TRBD2 (6 bases). Germline loops: CDR1 MRHNA, CDR2 SNTAGT. The CDR3 is 12 amino acids.

The V call is TRBV7-2, the J call TRBJ2-3; tentatively, D is TRBD2 (7 bases). The V gene lost 6 bases and the J gene lost 4 bases, with 17 bases spanning the gap. The CDR3 sequence is 15 residues long. Germline CDR1 is SGHTA and CDR2 is FQGNSA. CDR3 sequence reads: CASRFSGGGADTQYF. In DNA, the CDR3 is TGTGCCAGCAGATTTAGCGGAGGGGGGGCAGATACGCAGTATTTT.

The V gene is TRBV7-6, the J gene TRBJ2-7, with TRBD2 as a possible D gene (6 bases). V was cut by 5 bases and J by 2 bases, with 10 bases left in between. Per the germline V gene, CDR1 is SGHVS and CDR2 is FNYEAQ. The CDR3 length is 13 residues. In nucleotides, the CDR3 is TGTGCCAGCAGCCGCAGACTAGCCTACGAGCAGTACTTC. Protein product: CASSRRLAYEQYF.

CDR3 DNA: TGTGCCAGCAACAGGGCTTCCAGCACAGATACGCAGTATTTT. This codes for CASNRASSTDTQYF. The chain recombines TRBV19 with TRBJ2-3; weak D call: TRBD1 (6 bases). The CDR3 is made up of 14 amino acids. Trimming cost V 9 bases and J 0 bases, with 13 bases left between them. Germline V lookup: CDR1 LNHDA, CDR2 SQIVND (reference sequence). The variable domain in full, completed from reference TRBV19 and TRBJ2-3, reads DGGITQSPKYLFRKEGQNVTLSCEQNLNHDAMYWYRQDPGQGLRLIYYSQIVNDFQKGDIAEGYSVSREKKESFPLTVTSAQKNPTAFYLCASNRASSTDTQYFGPGTRLTVL.

The chain recombines TRBV6-2 or TRBV6-3 with TRBJ1-6, with D possibly being TRBD1 (6 bases). The CDR3 covers 13 residues. The germline gives CDR1 MNHEY, CDR2 SVGEGT. V lost 3 bases to trimming and J lost 10 bases, with 10 bases between them. CDR3 region: CASSYYRESPLHF. CDR3 nucleotide sequence: TGTGCCAGCAGTTATTACAGGGAATCACCCCTCCACTTT.

This chain joins TRBV12-3 or TRBV12-4 and TRBJ2-1, with TRBD1 identical over 8 bases. CDR3 length: 13 amino acids. J lost 4 bases, V lost 7 bases, and 3 bases had no gene match. The CDR3 DNA follows: TGTGCCAGCACTTGGACAGGGTACAATGAGCAGTTCTTC. Its protein product is CASTWTGYNEQFF.